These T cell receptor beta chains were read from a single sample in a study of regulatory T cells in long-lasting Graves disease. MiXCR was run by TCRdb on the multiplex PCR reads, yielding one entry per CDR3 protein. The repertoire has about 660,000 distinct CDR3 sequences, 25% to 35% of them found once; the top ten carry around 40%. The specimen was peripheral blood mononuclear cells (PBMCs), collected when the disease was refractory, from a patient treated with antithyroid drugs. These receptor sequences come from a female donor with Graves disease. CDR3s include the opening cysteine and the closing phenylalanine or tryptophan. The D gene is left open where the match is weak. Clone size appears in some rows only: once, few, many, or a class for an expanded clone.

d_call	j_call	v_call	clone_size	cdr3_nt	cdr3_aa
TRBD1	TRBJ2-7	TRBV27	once	TGTGCCAGCAGTTTGCAGACAGGGTTACCAATCTACGAGCAGTACTTC	CASSLQTGLPIYEQYF
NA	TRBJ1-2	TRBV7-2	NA	TGTGCCAGCAGCAGAAGGGTCAGGGAGTTCGATAGAAGGTTCTATGGCTACACCTTC	CASSRRVREFDRRFYGYTF
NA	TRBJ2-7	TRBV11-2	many	TGTGCCAGCAGCTATGCTACAGGGACGTTGTACGAGCAGTACTTC	CASSYATGTLYEQYF
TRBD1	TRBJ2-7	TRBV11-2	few	TGTGCCAGCAGCGCATTACAGGGGTTCAGGAACGAGCAGTACTTC	CASSALQGFRNEQYF
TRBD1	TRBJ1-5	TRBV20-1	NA	TGCAGTGCTAGCCCTCCACTGGGGACAGGGAGTGGGCAGCCCCAGCATTTT	CSASPPLGTGSGQPQHF
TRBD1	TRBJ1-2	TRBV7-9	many	TGTGCCAGCAGCTTGGGGACAGGATCTGGCTACACCTTC	CASSLGTGSGYTF
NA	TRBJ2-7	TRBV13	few	TGTGCCAGCAGCGAAGGGGGGGATTTCCTTTACGAGCAGTACTTC	CASSEGGDFLYEQYF
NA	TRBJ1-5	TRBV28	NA	TGTGCCAGCAGTCCCGGGAGTTATGGTCAGCCCCAGCATTTT	CASSPGSYGQPQHF
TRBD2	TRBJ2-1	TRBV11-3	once	TGTGCCAGCAGCTTAGGATGGACTAGCGGAAACCTTGAGCAGTTCTTC	CASSLGWTSGNLEQFF
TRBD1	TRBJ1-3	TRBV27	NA	TGTGCCAGCAGCGACAGGGAGCCCGGCCTAACATTTGACTCTGGGAACACCATATATTTT	CASSDREPGLTFDSGNTIYF
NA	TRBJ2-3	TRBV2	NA	TGTGCCAGCAGTGTAGGGAGGATAGATACGCAGTATTTT	CASSVGRIDTQYF
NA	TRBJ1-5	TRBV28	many	TGTGCCAGCAGTTTGGCTGGGGGCCGTCAGCCCCAGCATTTT	CASSLAGGRQPQHF